A selection of T cell receptor beta chains follows, all from one sample in a study of T cell changes during pregnancy in multiple sclerosis. TCRdb's table, derived via immunoSEQ multiplex PCR, lists solely in-frame clones and lacks some. The repertoire includes 95,000 to 100,000 clones, around 92% of them detected once, and about 3.1% sits in the top ten. Specimen: peripheral blood, collected in the second trimester of pregnancy. The receptor source for this set is a female donor with multiple sclerosis, enrolled in a pregnancy study. CDR3s include the opening cysteine and the closing phenylalanine or tryptophan. The order of the fields is D gene, J gene, clone size, CDR3 length, V gene, CDR3 DNA, CDR3 protein. D genes are given only for firm matches. Part of the rows lack a size; the others show once, few, many or a class for expanded clones.

D gene: TRBD1
J gene: TRBJ2-2
clone size: few
CDR3 length: 16
V gene: TRBV5-4
CDR3 DNA: TGTGCCAGCAGCCTCACGGGACAGGGTTACACCGGGGAGCTGTTTTTT
CDR3 protein: CASSLTGQGYTGELFF

D gene: TRBD2
J gene: TRBJ2-3
clone size: .
CDR3 length: 15
V gene: TRBV4-1
CDR3 DNA: TGCGCCAGCAGCGGGGAGGGGAGGAGCACAGATACGCAGTATTTT
CDR3 protein: CASSGEGRSTDTQYF

D gene: .
J gene: TRBJ1-5
clone size: .
CDR3 length: 11
V gene: TRBV28
CDR3 DNA: TGTGCCAGCAGTTTCGGGGGGCCCCAGCATTTT
CDR3 protein: CASSFGGPQHF

D gene: .
J gene: TRBJ1-5
clone size: once
CDR3 length: 17
V gene: TRBV2
CDR3 DNA: TGTGCCAGCAGTGGGGTTCTGGGGCCCTCAAGCAATCAGCCCCAGCATTTT
CDR3 protein: CASSGVLGPSSNQPQHF

D gene: TRBD2
J gene: TRBJ2-1
clone size: .
CDR3 length: 15
V gene: TRBV7-8
CDR3 DNA: TGTGCCAGCAGCCCACTAGCGGACTCCTACAATGAGCAGTTCTTC
CDR3 protein: CASSPLADSYNEQFF

D gene: TRBD2
J gene: TRBJ2-1
clone size: .
CDR3 length: 15
V gene: TRBV30
CDR3 DNA: TGTGCCTGGATTTTAGCGGGAGGAGCTTACAATGAGCAGTTCTTC
CDR3 protein: CAWILAGGAYNEQFF

D gene: TRBD1
J gene: TRBJ2-3
clone size: .
CDR3 length: 15
V gene: TRBV6-5
CDR3 DNA: TGTGCCAGCAGTAAACACAGGGGACGCACAGATACGCAGTATTTT
CDR3 protein: CASSKHRGRTDTQYF

D gene: .
J gene: TRBJ2-7
clone size: once
CDR3 length: 13
V gene: TRBV30
CDR3 DNA: TGTGCCTGGAAGGCTAACTACGCCTACGAGCAGTACTTC
CDR3 protein: CAWKANYAYEQYF

D gene: TRBD1
J gene: TRBJ1-1
clone size: .
CDR3 length: 13
V gene: TRBV5-6
CDR3 DNA: TGTGCCAGTAGACAGGGGGCCGGCACTGAAGCTTTCTTT
CDR3 protein: CASRQGAGTEAFF

D gene: .
J gene: TRBJ2-5
clone size: .
CDR3 length: 13
V gene: TRBV4-1
CDR3 DNA: TGCGCCAGCAGCCGATACAGCGGGGAGACCCAGTACTTC
CDR3 protein: CASSRYSGETQYF

D gene: TRBD1
J gene: TRBJ2-4
clone size: .
CDR3 length: 19
V gene: TRBV18
CDR3 DNA: TGTGCCAGCTCACCAGTCCGAACAGGGGCCTCTTTAGCCAAAAACATTCAGTACTTC
CDR3 protein: CASSPVRTGASLAKNIQYF

D gene: .
J gene: TRBJ1-5
clone size: .
CDR3 length: 16
V gene: TRBV7-8
CDR3 DNA: TGTGCCAGCAGTAAAACCAGGCGAGAGAGCAATCAGCCCCAGCATTTT
CDR3 protein: CASSKTRRESNQPQHF

D gene: TRBD1
J gene: TRBJ2-7
clone size: .
CDR3 length: 14
V gene: TRBV23-1
CDR3 DNA: TGCGCCAGCAGAAGGGACAGACGGACCTACGAGCAGTACTTC
CDR3 protein: CASRRDRRTYEQYF

D gene: .
J gene: TRBJ2-3
clone size: .
CDR3 length: 14
V gene: TRBV7-2
CDR3 DNA: TGTGCCAGCAGCCCCGGGTCACTCTCAGATACGCAGTATTTT
CDR3 protein: CASSPGSLSDTQYF

D gene: .
J gene: TRBJ1-2
clone size: .
CDR3 length: 15
V gene: TRBV14
CDR3 DNA: TGTGCCAGCAGCCAAGAGTCGTTCAGGACATATGGCTACACCTTC
CDR3 protein: CASSQESFRTYGYTF

D gene: TRBD1
J gene: TRBJ1-5
clone size: .
CDR3 length: 19
V gene: TRBV28
CDR3 DNA: TGTGCCAGCAGCCCCTTCCTAGACAGGGTGGGTCGGGGCAATCAGCCCCAGCATTTT
CDR3 protein: CASSPFLDRVGRGNQPQHF

D gene: .
J gene: TRBJ1-6
clone size: .
CDR3 length: 15
V gene: TRBV5-1
CDR3 DNA: TGCGCCAGCAGCTTGAGTGGGGAGCAATTTTCACCCCTCCACTTT
CDR3 protein: CASSLSGEQFSPLHF

D gene: .
J gene: TRBJ1-2
clone size: .
CDR3 length: 11
V gene: TRBV30
CDR3 DNA: TGTGCCTGGGACACCCCTAATGGCTACACCTTC
CDR3 protein: CAWDTPNGYTF

D gene: TRBD1
J gene: TRBJ2-3
clone size: .
CDR3 length: 16
V gene: TRBV9
CDR3 DNA: TGTGCCAGCAGCTCGCAGGGGGCGCCGAGTACAGATACGCAGTATTTT
CDR3 protein: CASSSQGAPSTDTQYF

D gene: TRBD1
J gene: TRBJ2-7
clone size: once
CDR3 length: 15
V gene: TRBV7-9
CDR3 DNA: TGTGCCAGCAGCCCTTGGACAGGGAGGCCCTACGAGCAGTACTTC
CDR3 protein: CASSPWTGRPYEQYF

D gene: TRBD1
J gene: TRBJ1-5
clone size: .
CDR3 length: 17
V gene: TRBV19
CDR3 DNA: TGTGCCAGTAGTCTGGGACAGGGGATTAATAGCAATCAGCCCCAGCATTTT
CDR3 protein: CASSLGQGINSNQPQHF

D gene: TRBD1
J gene: TRBJ1-1
clone size: .
CDR3 length: 15
V gene: TRBV18
CDR3 DNA: TGTGCCAGCTCACCATTTGTGGGACAGATCACTGAAGCTTTCTTT
CDR3 protein: CASSPFVGQITEAFF

D gene: TRBD1
J gene: TRBJ1-2
clone size: .
CDR3 length: 14
V gene: TRBV2
CDR3 DNA: TGTGCCAGCAGTGAAACCGACAGGGATGACGGCTACACCTTC
CDR3 protein: CASSETDRDDGYTF

D gene: .
J gene: TRBJ1-1
clone size: .
CDR3 length: 16
V gene: TRBV28
CDR3 DNA: TGTGCCAGCAGTCTCACAGGGAATTACGCCAACACTGAAGCTTTCTTT
CDR3 protein: CASSLTGNYANTEAFF

D gene: .
J gene: TRBJ1-2
clone size: .
CDR3 length: 16
V gene: TRBV21-1
CDR3 DNA: TGTGCCAGCAGCAATCCCTCGATTCGGGTGAAGAATGGCTACACCTTC
CDR3 protein: CASSNPSIRVKNGYTF

D gene: .
J gene: TRBJ2-2
clone size: .
CDR3 length: 14
V gene: TRBV30
CDR3 DNA: TGTGCTTCCGCCGGGACATCGAACACCGGGGAGCTGTTTTTT
CDR3 protein: CASAGTSNTGELFF

D gene: .
J gene: TRBJ1-2
clone size: .
CDR3 length: 17
V gene: TRBV5-6
CDR3 DNA: TGTGCCAGCAGCTTGGAATCAAAAGGGGTCGAGTACTATGGCTACACCTTC
CDR3 protein: CASSLESKGVEYYGYTF

D gene: .
J gene: TRBJ2-7
clone size: .
CDR3 length: 15
V gene: TRBV27
CDR3 DNA: TGTGCCAGCAGTCGGACCGGGAAAGGCTCCTACGAGCAGTACTTC
CDR3 protein: CASSRTGKGSYEQYF

D gene: .
J gene: TRBJ2-3
clone size: .
CDR3 length: 13
V gene: TRBV9
CDR3 DNA: TGTGCCAGTCACGCGTTGAGCACAGATACGCAGTATTTT
CDR3 protein: CASHALSTDTQYF

D gene: .
J gene: TRBJ2-5
clone size: .
CDR3 length: 14
V gene: TRBV5-4
CDR3 DNA: TGTGCCAGCAGCGGGCGGACACCCCAAGAGACCCAGTACTTC
CDR3 protein: CASSGRTPQETQYF

D gene: .
J gene: TRBJ2-1
clone size: .
CDR3 length: 16
V gene: TRBV27
CDR3 DNA: TGTGCCAGCAGTTTATCGGGAGGTAGCTCCTACAATGAGCAGTTCTTC
CDR3 protein: CASSLSGGSSYNEQFF

D gene: TRBD1
J gene: TRBJ2-7
clone size: .
CDR3 length: 15
V gene: TRBV27
CDR3 DNA: TGTGCCAGCAGTGTATCCACAGGGGGCATATACGAGCAGTACTTC
CDR3 protein: CASSVSTGGIYEQYF

D gene: TRBD2
J gene: TRBJ2-4
clone size: once
CDR3 length: 17
V gene: TRBV4-2
CDR3 DNA: TGTGCCAGCAGCCAAGACTTCCGGACTAGCGGAAAAAACATTCAGTACTTC
CDR3 protein: CASSQDFRTSGKNIQYF

D gene: .
J gene: TRBJ2-7
clone size: .
CDR3 length: 14
V gene: TRBV4-3
CDR3 DNA: TGCGCCAGCAGCCAAGATGGGGAGGACTACGAGCAGTACTTC
CDR3 protein: CASSQDGEDYEQYF

D gene: TRBD1
J gene: TRBJ1-1
clone size: .
CDR3 length: 14
V gene: TRBV28
CDR3 DNA: TGTGCCGGAGGAGGGACAGGGGGGGTAGCTGAAGCTTTCTTT
CDR3 protein: CAGGGTGGVAEAFF

D gene: .
J gene: TRBJ1-5
clone size: .
CDR3 length: 14
V gene: TRBV28
CDR3 DNA: TGTGCCAGCAGTCTTCAGGGTGGCAATCAGCCCCAGCATTTT
CDR3 protein: CASSLQGGNQPQHF

D gene: .
J gene: TRBJ1-1
clone size: once
CDR3 length: 13
V gene: TRBV21-1
CDR3 DNA: TGTGCCAGCAGGGAGGGCATGAACACTGAAGCTTTCTTT
CDR3 protein: CASREGMNTEAFF

D gene: TRBD1
J gene: TRBJ2-7
clone size: .
CDR3 length: 13
V gene: TRBV5-6
CDR3 DNA: TGTGCCAGCAGAGCGCCAGGGGGCTCCGAGCAGTACTTC
CDR3 protein: CASRAPGGSEQYF

D gene: TRBD1
J gene: TRBJ2-7
clone size: once
CDR3 length: 14
V gene: TRBV15
CDR3 DNA: TGTGCCACATTGAACCGGGACAGACCCTACGAGCAGTACTTC
CDR3 protein: CATLNRDRPYEQYF

D gene: .
J gene: TRBJ2-1
clone size: .
CDR3 length: 15
V gene: TRBV4-1
CDR3 DNA: TGCGCCAGCAGCCAAGCGGGAGAGATGTACAATGAGCAGTTCTTC
CDR3 protein: CASSQAGEMYNEQFF

D gene: .
J gene: TRBJ1-4
clone size: once
CDR3 length: 14
V gene: TRBV28
CDR3 DNA: TGTGCCAGCAGAGCCGGAGGGATTAATGAAAAACTGTTTTTT
CDR3 protein: CASRAGGINEKLFF

D gene: .
J gene: TRBJ1-5
clone size: .
CDR3 length: 13
V gene: TRBV7-2
CDR3 DNA: TGTGCCAGCAGCTTACGAGGGAATCAGCCCCAGCATTTT
CDR3 protein: CASSLRGNQPQHF

D gene: .
J gene: TRBJ2-5
clone size: .
CDR3 length: 14
V gene: TRBV2
CDR3 DNA: TGTGCCAGCAAGGTTGTCAGGGGTCAAGAGACCCAGTACTTC
CDR3 protein: CASKVVRGQETQYF

D gene: .
J gene: TRBJ1-1
clone size: .
CDR3 length: 13
V gene: TRBV7-9
CDR3 DNA: TGTGCCAGCAGCTTGGAGATGAACACTGAAGCTTTCTTT
CDR3 protein: CASSLEMNTEAFF

D gene: TRBD1
J gene: TRBJ2-5
clone size: .
CDR3 length: 16
V gene: TRBV29-1
CDR3 DNA: TGCAGCGTACAGCTTCTAAGGACAGGACGTCAGGAGACCCAGTACTTC
CDR3 protein: CSVQLLRTGRQETQYF

D gene: TRBD2
J gene: TRBJ2-5
clone size: .
CDR3 length: 11
V gene: TRBV6-5
CDR3 DNA: TGTGCCAGAGACGGGGGGGAGACCCAGTACTTC
CDR3 protein: CARDGGETQYF

D gene: TRBD1
J gene: TRBJ1-4
clone size: .
CDR3 length: 13
V gene: TRBV6-6
CDR3 DNA: TGTGCCAGCGAACAGGGGGCTGATGAAAAACTGTTTTTT
CDR3 protein: CASEQGADEKLFF

D gene: TRBD2
J gene: TRBJ2-1
clone size: .
CDR3 length: 15
V gene: TRBV28
CDR3 DNA: TGTGCCAGCAGGAAGACTAGCGGGACTTACAATGAGCAGTTCTTC
CDR3 protein: CASRKTSGTYNEQFF

D gene: TRBD2
J gene: TRBJ2-5
clone size: .
CDR3 length: 17
V gene: TRBV5-1
CDR3 DNA: TGCGCCAGCAGCTTGCAGACTAGCGGGAGAAACCAAGAGACCCAGTACTTC
CDR3 protein: CASSLQTSGRNQETQYF

D gene: TRBD2
J gene: TRBJ2-7
clone size: .
CDR3 length: 13
V gene: TRBV2
CDR3 DNA: TGTGCCAGCAGTATAGCTTGGGGGGGGGAGCAGTACTTC
CDR3 protein: CASSIAWGGEQYF

D gene: TRBD2
J gene: TRBJ2-3
clone size: .
CDR3 length: 21
V gene: TRBV28
CDR3 DNA: TGTGCCAGCAGTTATGGGGCCCGGATAGCGGGAGGGTTGTCTGGCACAGATACGCAGTATTTT
CDR3 protein: CASSYGARIAGGLSGTDTQYF